Each of the 32 T cell receptor beta chains below was sequenced from the same sample in a study of T cell repertoires in cytomegalovirus infection. No antigen has been assigned to these receptors. One entry per CDR3 protein, called by TCRdb with MiXCR from the reads. This sample carries about 830,000 distinct CDR3 sequences, 30% to 35% of them seen once, and the ten largest clones take over 10%. Here the sequenced sample was cultured CD8+ T cells from PBMCs, taken from culture after CMV antigen stimulation. The receptors here all came from a human donor in good health (CMV status not recorded). Some clones in this sample may be carry-over from other donors' samples.

This rearrangement joins TRBV7-4 to TRBJ2-7; TRBD1 matches 7 bases. V trimming: 1 base; J trimming: 6 bases; junction bases outside the gene matches: 9. Looked up from germline, CDR1 is SGHVT and CDR2 is SQSDAQ. There are 15 residues in the CDR3. The CDR3 loop is CASSLESGRQGEQYF. The DNA of the CDR3 is TGTGCCAGCAGCTTAGAGTCAGGGAGACAGGGCGAGCAGTACTTC.

The rearrangement uses TRBV11-3 and TRBJ2-1, with D possibly being TRBD1 or TRBD2 (5 bases each). Trimming stripped 5 bases from V and 0 bases from J, with 8 bases between. This CDR3 has 14 residues. Looked up from germline, CDR1 is SGHNT and CDR2 is YENEEA. The CDR3 DNA reads TGTGCCAGCAGCCGGGACCCCTCCTACAATGAGCAGTTCTTC. The encoded protein is CASSRDPSYNEQFF.

This clonotype is a singleton in its sample. A single base separates this from a much larger clone, so it may be a read error. The rearrangement joins TRBV7-2 to TRBJ1-1, with 12 nucleotides matching TRBD1. From germline, CDR1 is SGHTA and CDR2 FQGNSA. Losses at the gene ends were 4 bases for V and 7 bases for J; bases not matched to a gene: 13. This CDR3 spans 17 amino acids. CDR3 residues: CASSSTPGTGGANEAFF. The CDR3 DNA reads TGTGCCAGCAGCTCCACACCCGGGACAGGGGGCGCGAATGAAGCTTTCTTT.

Note on this clonotype: No conserved phenylalanine or tryptophan ends this CDR3, so it is likely a read error. The CDR3 DNA follows: TGTGCCAGCAGGGTTGGCGGGGGGCTCACAGATACGCAGTATTCT. This sequence encodes CASRVGGGLTDTQYS. The chain uses TRBV7-6 and TRBJ2-3; TRBD2 agrees at 8 bases. Germline CDR1 SGHVS, CDR2 FNYEAQ. Trimming at V came to 6 bases and at J to 2 bases, leaving 7 bases not matched to a gene. The CDR3 spans 15 residues.

V and J are TRBV7-7 and TRBJ2-7, with D maybe TRBD1 (5 bases). CDR1 and CDR2 from the germline V gene are SSHAT and FNYEAQ (reference sequence). The CDR3 has 12 amino acids. CDR3 sequence (DNA): TGTGCTAGCAGTTTCCAGGGTGATGAGCAGTACGTC. The encoded protein is CASSFQGDEQYV.

In this sample, this clonotype turned up a few times. J is TRBJ1-2 and V is TRBV7-8; TRBD1 aligns across 7 bases. V lost 4 bases, J lost 5 bases, and 7 bases stayed unmatched. Germline lookup yields CDR1 SGHVS and CDR2 FQNEAQ. CDR3 length: 14 amino acids. The CDR3 DNA is TGTGCCAGCAGCTGGGCCGGGACAGATTATGGCTACACCTTC. Translating gives CASSWAGTDYGYTF. The full variable domain, rest sourced from reference TRBV7-8 and TRBJ1-2, is GAGVSQSPRYKVAKRGQDVALRCDPISGHVSLFWYQQALGQGPEFLTYFQNEAQLDKSGLPSDRFFAERPEGSVSTLKIQRTQQEDSAVYLCASSWAGTDYGYTFGSGTRLTVV.

This clonotype was detected ten times or more. V usage is TRBV12-3 or TRBV12-4 and J usage is TRBJ1-2; a weak D match, TRBD1 (6 bases). The CDR3 extends over 12 amino acids. V was pared by 5 bases and J by 7 bases, with 11 bases between. CDR3 loop: CASSGQLFGYTF. In DNA form, the CDR3 reads TGTGCCAGCAGTGGACAGTTGTTTGGCTACACCTTC.

This chain connects TRBV7-9 to TRBJ1-1; D is possibly TRBD1 (6 bases). V was trimmed by 1 base and J by 0 bases, leaving 9 bases between them. Germline V gene lookup returns CDR1 SEHNR and CDR2 FQNEAQ (reference sequence). The CDR3 is 15 amino acids. For the CDR3, the DNA is TGTGCCAGCAGCTTAGGGGACAATCTGAACACTGAAGCTTTCTTT. Translating it yields CASSLGDNLNTEAFF.

This clonotype was seen at least ten times. The chain employs TRBV7-6 and TRBJ1-1; D is unclear. From germline, CDR1 is SGHVS and CDR2 FNYEAQ. Between the trimmed V and J ends, which lost 1 base and 2 bases, there was a span of 11 bases. This CDR3 contains 15 residues. As DNA, the CDR3 is TGTGCCAGCAGCTTAGTCGAGGGAGGTAACACTGAAGCTTTCTTT. Translated, it gives CASSLVEGGNTEAFF.

This clonotype was picked up a small number of times. This chain joins TRBV24-1 and TRBJ1-4; 10 nucleotides line up with TRBD1. The V segment lost 4 bases and the J segment 10 bases; nucleotides outside the gene matches: 11. The germline gives CDR1 KGHDR, CDR2 SFDVKD. There are 16 residues in the CDR3. As DNA, the CDR3 is TGTGCCACCAGTGACGCATACCGGGACAGGGGTGGAAAACTGTTTTTT. It codes for CATSDAYRDRGGKLFF.

This clonotype was counted a few times. The CDR3 sequence is CASSESGRGFAYNSPLHF. In DNA, the CDR3 is TGTGCCAGCAGTGAATCGGGCCGAGGGTTCGCCTATAATTCACCCCTCCACTTT. V and J are TRBV27 and TRBJ1-6, with D uncertain. The ends were cut back, 5 bases at V and 2 bases at J, with 19 bases in the middle. Germline V gene lookup returns CDR1 MNHEY and CDR2 SMNVEV (reference sequence). This CDR3 has 18 residues.

About this clonotype: Germline and junction disagree at one end, which may indicate a read error. The chain has TRBV27 and TRBJ2-1, with 12 bases identical to TRBD2. The CDR3 covers 15 residues. The germline CDR1 and CDR2 sequences are MNHEY and SMNVEV (reference sequence). CDR3 residues: CASSPGLAGFNKQFF. The CDR3 coding sequence is TGTGCCAGCAGTCCAGGACTAGCGGGGTTCAATAAGCAGTTCTTC.

This clonotype turned up a few times. The genes are TRBV27 and TRBJ1-2, with TRBD1 as a possible D gene (6 bases). CDR3 size: 14 residues. Germline lookup yields CDR1 MNHEY and CDR2 SMNVEV (reference sequence). V shed 1 base and J shed 5 bases, with 11 bases lying between them. CDR3 nucleotide sequence: TGTGCCAGCAGTTTATTGGGGACAAATTATGGCTACACCTTC. It is translated as CASSLLGTNYGYTF.

The sample holds many counts of this clonotype. The germline gene is not matched at one end of the junction; a read error may be the cause. The CDR3 here is CASTLAGVTSTDTQYF. The CDR3 DNA reads as TGTGCCAGCACCTTAGCGGGGGTTACTAGCACAGATACGCAGTATTTT. This chain joins TRBV7-8 and TRBJ2-3, with 9 bases matching TRBD2. CDR1 is SGHVS, CDR2 FQNEAQ, per germline. There are 16 residues in the CDR3.

This clonotype has a count of ten or more. J is TRBJ2-3 and V is TRBV6-1; a possible D gene is TRBD1 (7 bases). Trimming stripped 6 bases from V and 3 bases from J, with 13 bases between. This CDR3 is built from 14 residues. The germline gives CDR1 MNHNS, CDR2 SASEGT. This CDR3 reads CASRGGGGTDTQYF. CDR3 DNA: TGTGCCAGCAGAGGAGGGGGCGGGACAGATACGCAGTATTTT.

The rearrangement links TRBV2 to TRBJ2-3; 9 nucleotides agree with TRBD1. CDR1 is SNHLY and CDR2 is FYNNEI in the germline V gene. V gave up 6 bases and J gave up 5 bases; unmatched junction bases: 9. The CDR3 is made up of 15 amino acids. CDR3: CASSVQGARKDTQYF. The CDR3 DNA is TGTGCCAGCAGCGTACAGGGGGCGCGGAAAGATACGCAGTATTTT.

For the CDR3, the DNA is TGTGCCAGCAGCCAAGAAAGTCAGGGGGCGGATGGCTACACCTTC. This gives the protein CASSQESQGADGYTF. The chain has TRBV3-1 and TRBJ1-2; 8 nucleotides match TRBD1. In germline, CDR1 is LGHDT, CDR2 YNNKEL (reference sequence). The CDR3 has 15 residues. Unmatched junction bases numbered 6, after V lost 0 bases and J lost 6 bases. The full variable domain, in which reference TRBV3-1 and TRBJ1-2 provide the parts outside the CDR3, is DTAVSQTPKYLVTQMGNDKSIKCEQNLGHDTMYWYKQDSKKFLKIMFSYNNKELIINETVPNRFSPKSPDKAHLNLHINSLELGDSAVYFCASSQESQGADGYTFGSGTRLTVV.

In its sample, this clonotype was seen a few times. This sequence joins TRBV6-1 and TRBJ1-6; maybe TRBD1 (6 bases). The CDR3 extends over 17 amino acids. The germline CDR1 and CDR2 sequences are MNHNS and SASEGT. V was clipped by 2 bases and J by 6 bases, with 17 bases between them. The CDR3 sequence is CASSERPADRSNSPLHF. The CDR3 nucleotides are TGTGCCAGCAGTGAAAGGCCTGCGGACAGATCTAATTCACCCCTCCACTTT.

The chain employs TRBV19 and TRBJ1-1; TRBD1 agrees at 7 bases. Germline V gene data show CDR1 as LNHDA and CDR2 as SQIVND (reference sequence). This CDR3 spans 16 amino acids. Losses at the gene ends were 5 bases for V and 0 bases for J; bases not matched to a gene: 9. The CDR3, as DNA: TGTGCCAGTAGTCTTCCCCGGACAGGTATGAACACTGAAGCTTTCTTT. Translation gives CASSLPRTGMNTEAFF.

V is TRBV9 and J is TRBJ2-1; 10 bases fit TRBD2. Trimming removed 0 bases from V and 4 bases from J; junction bases left unmatched: 4. In germline, CDR1 is SGDLS, CDR2 YYNGEE. This CDR3 has 16 amino acids. CDR3 amino acids: CASSVELAGRYNEQFF. The CDR3, as DNA: TGTGCCAGCAGCGTAGAACTAGCGGGGCGATACAATGAGCAGTTCTTC. The full variable domain, completed using reference TRBV9 and TRBJ2-1, is DSGVTQTPKHLITATGQRVTLRCSPRSGDLSVYWYQQSLDQGLQFLIQYYNGEERAKGNILERFSAQQFPDLHSELNLSSLELGDSALYFCASSVELAGRYNEQFFGPGTRLTVL.

Comment on this clonotype: Its ends do not fully match the called genes, so a read error is possible. The V call is TRBV7-8, the J call TRBJ1-2, with D tentatively TRBD1 (5 bases). This CDR3 spans 17 amino acids. Germline V gene data show CDR1 as SGHVS and CDR2 as FQNEAQ. This CDR3 is CASSAGTLDGDGYDYTF. The CDR3 region has the DNA TGTGCCAGCAGCGCCGGGACTCTGGATGGGGATGGGTATGACTACACCTTC.

This clonotype has a count of ten or more. The V call is TRBV5-6, the J call TRBJ2-7; D uncertain. This CDR3 comprises 14 residues. V was trimmed by 0 bases and J by 0 bases, leaving 7 bases between them. Germline V lookup: CDR1 SGHDT, CDR2 YYEEEE. CDR3 nucleotide sequence: TGTGCCAGCAGCTTGGACCAGAGCTCCTACGAGCAGTACTTC. The encoded protein is CASSLDQSSYEQYF.

V is TRBV27 and J is TRBJ1-4; 7 bases agree with TRBD1. The CDR3 contains 16 residues. The germline V gene encodes CDR1 MNHEY and CDR2 SMNVEV (reference sequence). J lost 3 bases, V lost 6 bases, and 10 bases had no gene match. Here the CDR3 reads CASRPTGVQANEKLFF. The CDR3 DNA is TGTGCCAGCAGACCTACAGGGGTGCAAGCTAATGAAAAACTGTTTTTT.

The chain is built from TRBV5-6 and TRBJ2-1; 7 positions match TRBD2. CDR1 and CDR2 (germline): SGHDT, YYEEEE. There are 17 residues in the CDR3. V was pared by 4 bases and J by 5 bases, with 15 bases of the junction left unmatched. CDR3 residues: CASSQPGGEGMDNEQFF. Here the CDR3 DNA reads TGTGCCAGCAGCCAGCCGGGAGGTGAGGGTATGGACAATGAGCAGTTCTTC.

This clonotype was seen ten or more times. The V gene is TRBV6-5, the J gene TRBJ1-6, with D maybe TRBD1 (5 bases). V gave up 0 bases and J gave up 2 bases, with 8 bases separating them. The CDR3 has 16 residues. Germline CDR1 reads MNHEY; CDR2 reads SVGAGI. Here the CDR3 DNA reads TGTGCCAGCAGTTACTCTACGGGACCCTATAATTCACCCCTCCACTTT. Protein product: CASSYSTGPYNSPLHF.

This sequence joins TRBV7-9 and TRBJ2-5, with D possibly being TRBD2 (5 bases). The V end lost 7 bases, the J end lost 7 bases, and 13 bases lay between the germline ends. The CDR3 runs 12 residues. From germline, CDR1 is SEHNR and CDR2 FQNEAQ (reference sequence). The CDR3, as DNA: TGTGCCAGCACCCATTCAGGAGGGACCCAGTACTTC. Translated: CASTHSGGTQYF.

The V call is TRBV7-4, the J call TRBJ2-7; TRBD1 agrees at 9 bases. After removal of 4 bases from V and 0 bases from J, the junction contained 7 bases not matched to a gene. This CDR3 region has 16 residues. CDR1 and CDR2 from the germline V gene are SGHVT and SQSDAQ. The CDR3 loop is CASSSLDRGSSYEQYV. For the CDR3, the DNA is TGTGCCAGCAGCTCTCTCGACAGGGGGAGCTCCTACGAGCAGTACGTC.

This clonotype was found a few times. The chain joins TRBV6-5 to TRBJ1-2; 7 bases align to TRBD1. The V segment lost 0 bases and the J segment 8 bases; nucleotides outside the gene matches: 3. The germline V gene has CDR1 MNHEY and CDR2 SVGAGI. This CDR3 comprises 13 residues. CDR3 nucleotide sequence: TGTGCCAGCAGTTACTCTGGGACAGAGGGCTACACCTTC. This codes for CASSYSGTEGYTF.

The table lists this clonotype with many counts. V gene TRBV10-3 combines with J gene TRBJ2-5, with TRBD2 matching 11 bases. The germline gives CDR1 ENHRY, CDR2 SYGVKD. The V and J ends lost 3 bases and 1 base, in that order; junction bases with no gene match: 4. CDR3 length: 16 residues. The CDR3 spells CAISDPGTSGQETQYF. The CDR3 nucleotides are TGTGCCATCAGTGATCCTGGGACTAGCGGCCAAGAGACCCAGTACTTC.

This rearrangement joins TRBV23-1 to TRBJ2-7; a weak D match, TRBD1 (6 bases). TRBV23-1 is an open reading frame, and its role is uncertain. This CDR3 has 14 residues. V was pared by 4 bases and J by 3 bases, with 13 bases between. The chain's CDR3 is CASSLYRDIYEQYV. The CDR3 coding sequence is TGCGCCAGCAGTCTATACCGGGACATCTACGAGCAGTACGTC.

This chain uses TRBV19 with TRBJ1-4; D is ambiguous. Trimming pared 7 bases from V and 8 bases from J, leaving 20 bases between. Germline V gene sequence: CDR1 LNHDA, CDR2 SQIVND (reference sequence). CDR3 length: 15 residues. The CDR3 DNA reads as TGTGCCAGTACTCCTAAAACAACGGCGAGGGAAAAACTGTTTTTT. It yields the protein CASTPKTTAREKLFF.

This clonotype was seen a handful of times. The CDR3 DNA reads as TGTGCCAGCAGTTTAGCCATTTGGGACTCTAGCACAGATACGCAGTATTTT. It encodes CASSLAIWDSSTDTQYF. The chain carries TRBV12-3 or TRBV12-4 and TRBJ2-3, with D possibly matching TRBD2 (6 bases). V was cut by 0 bases and J by 0 bases, with 13 bases left in between. The CDR3 is made up of 17 amino acids.